Given below is one T cell receptor beta chain in context. Antigen unknown. These data belong to a study of OX40 agonist ivuxolimab in advanced cancers. Study-wide context: Patients assigned to dose escalation were diagnosed with hepatocellular carcinoma, melanoma, renal cell or head and neck cancer.

V lost 3 bases, J lost 3 bases, and 2 bases stayed unmatched. The CDR3 is 14 residues long. Germline V CDR1 and CDR2: SGHDT, YYEEEE. Points from the study as a whole: Both blood CD4+ and CD8+ T cells showed clonal growth by week 6 at 0.1 to 3.0 mg/kg. Expansion of clones was among the lowest in partial responders at 0.1-3.0 mg/kg.

Sequenced by immunoSEQ multiplex PCR; TCRdb stores in-frame clones only, minus some. This table has over 95,000 clones, 95% to 97% appearing once. The receptor comes from an adult with an advanced solid tumor such as melanoma, head and neck, liver or kidney cancer. The input for sequencing was CD4+ or CD8+ T cells sorted from blood, taken in a trial of the OX40 agonist ivuxolimab. The J gene is TRBJ2-7, the V gene TRBV5-6; 11 bases are shared with TRBD2. The CDR3 region is CASSSGTSGYEQYF. CDR3 sequence (DNA): TGTGCCAGCAGCTCCGGGACTAGCGGCTACGAGCAGTACTTC.